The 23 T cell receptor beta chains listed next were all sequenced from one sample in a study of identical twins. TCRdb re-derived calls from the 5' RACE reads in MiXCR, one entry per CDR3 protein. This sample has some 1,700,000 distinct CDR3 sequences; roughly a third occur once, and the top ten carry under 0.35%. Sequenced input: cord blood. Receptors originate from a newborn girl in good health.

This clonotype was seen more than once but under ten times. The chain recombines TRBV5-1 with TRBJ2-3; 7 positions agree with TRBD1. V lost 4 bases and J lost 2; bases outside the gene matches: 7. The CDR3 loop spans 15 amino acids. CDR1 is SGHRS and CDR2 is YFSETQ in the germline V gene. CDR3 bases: TGCGCCAGCAGCCACCAACAGGGGCCCACAGATACGCAGTATTTT. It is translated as CASSHQQGPTDTQYF.

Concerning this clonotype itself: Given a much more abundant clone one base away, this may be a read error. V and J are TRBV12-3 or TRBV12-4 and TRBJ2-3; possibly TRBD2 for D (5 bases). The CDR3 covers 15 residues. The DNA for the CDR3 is TGTGCCAGCAGTTTTCGAGGGAGTGGAACAGATGCGCAGTATTTT. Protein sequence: CASSFRGSGTDAQYF.

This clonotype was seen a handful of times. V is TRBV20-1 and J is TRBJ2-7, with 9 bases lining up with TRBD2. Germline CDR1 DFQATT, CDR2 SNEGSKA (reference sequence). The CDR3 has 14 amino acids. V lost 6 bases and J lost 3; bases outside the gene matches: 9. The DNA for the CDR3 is TGCAGTGCCCGATATAGCGGGAGCGTCTACGAGCAGTACTTC. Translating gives CSARYSGSVYEQYF.

The CDR3 reads CASSLAHGGAEAFF. CDR3 bases: TGTGCCAGCAGTTTAGCGCACGGGGGGGCTGAAGCTTTCTTT. The chain couples TRBV12-3 or TRBV12-4 to TRBJ1-1, with D maybe TRBD1 (5 bases). The V and J ends lost 0 bases and 6 bases respectively, with 11 bases between them. The CDR3 is made up of 14 amino acids.

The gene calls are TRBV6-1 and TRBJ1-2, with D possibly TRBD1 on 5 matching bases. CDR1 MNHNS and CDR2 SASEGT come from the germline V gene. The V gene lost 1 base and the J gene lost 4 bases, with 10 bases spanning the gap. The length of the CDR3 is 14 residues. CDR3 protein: CASSEVGHIYGYTF. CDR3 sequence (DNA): TGTGCCAGCAGTGAAGTAGGACACATCTATGGCTACACCTTC.

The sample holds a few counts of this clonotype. CDR3 sequence: CASSDRTGAYEQYF. DNA for the CDR3: TGTGCCAGCAGTGATAGGACAGGGGCCTACGAGCAGTACTTC. V and J are TRBV2 and TRBJ2-7; 9 nucleotides align to TRBD1. The length of the CDR3 is 14 residues. Germline V gene lookup returns CDR1 SNHLY and CDR2 FYNNEI. Trimming took 3 bases from V and 2 from J; bases not matched to a gene: 2.

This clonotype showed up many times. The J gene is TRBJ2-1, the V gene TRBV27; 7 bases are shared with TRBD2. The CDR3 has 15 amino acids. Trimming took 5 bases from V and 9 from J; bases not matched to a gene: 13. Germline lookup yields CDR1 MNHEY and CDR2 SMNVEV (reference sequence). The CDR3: CASSPLFGGGTEQFF. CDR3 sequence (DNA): TGTGCCAGCAGTCCCCTGTTTGGCGGGGGAACTGAGCAGTTCTTC.

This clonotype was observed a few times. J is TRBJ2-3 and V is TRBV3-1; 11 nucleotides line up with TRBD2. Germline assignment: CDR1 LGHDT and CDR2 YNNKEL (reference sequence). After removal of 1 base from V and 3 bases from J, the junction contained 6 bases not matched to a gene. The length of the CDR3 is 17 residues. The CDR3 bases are TGTGCCAGCAGCCAAGGGGTAGCGGGGGGGTTTACAGATACGCAGTATTTT. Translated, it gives CASSQGVAGGFTDTQYF.

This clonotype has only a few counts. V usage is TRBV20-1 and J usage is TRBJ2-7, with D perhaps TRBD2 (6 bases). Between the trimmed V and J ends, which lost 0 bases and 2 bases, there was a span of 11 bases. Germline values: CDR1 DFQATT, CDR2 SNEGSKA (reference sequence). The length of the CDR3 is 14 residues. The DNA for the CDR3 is TGCAGTGCTAGAGATGGGGGAGGAGCCTACGAGCAGTACTTC. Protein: CSARDGGGAYEQYF.

The CDR3 sequence: CASSLIGQGIYGYTF. In nucleotides, the CDR3 is TGTGCCAGCAGCCTAATAGGACAGGGGATCTATGGCTACACCTTC. V is TRBV5-6 and J is TRBJ1-2, with 9 bases aligning to TRBD1. The V gene's germline CDR1 is SGHDT and CDR2 YYEEEE. Unmatched junction bases numbered 8, after V lost 4 bases and J lost 4 bases. CDR3 length equals 15 residues.

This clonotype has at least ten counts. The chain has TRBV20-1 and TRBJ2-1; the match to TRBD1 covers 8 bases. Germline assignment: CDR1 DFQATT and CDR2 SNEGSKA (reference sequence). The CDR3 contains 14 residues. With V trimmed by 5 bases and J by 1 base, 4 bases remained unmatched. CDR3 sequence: CSACRGLSYNEQFF. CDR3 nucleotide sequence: TGCAGTGCTTGCAGGGGGCTATCCTACAATGAGCAGTTCTTC.

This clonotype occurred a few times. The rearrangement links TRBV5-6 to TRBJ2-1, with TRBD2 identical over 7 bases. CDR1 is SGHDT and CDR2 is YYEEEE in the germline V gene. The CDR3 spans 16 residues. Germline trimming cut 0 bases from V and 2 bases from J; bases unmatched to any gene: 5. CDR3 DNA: TGTGCCAGCAGCTTGGGGGGGACTATAACCTACAATGAGCAGTTCTTC. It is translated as CASSLGGTITYNEQFF.

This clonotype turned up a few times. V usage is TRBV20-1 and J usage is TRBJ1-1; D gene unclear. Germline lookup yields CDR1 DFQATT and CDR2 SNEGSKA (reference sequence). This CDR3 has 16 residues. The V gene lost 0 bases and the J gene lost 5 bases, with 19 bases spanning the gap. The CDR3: CSARDKVAGRRTEAFF. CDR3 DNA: TGCAGTGCTAGAGATAAAGTGGCCGGCAGGAGGACTGAAGCTTTCTTT.

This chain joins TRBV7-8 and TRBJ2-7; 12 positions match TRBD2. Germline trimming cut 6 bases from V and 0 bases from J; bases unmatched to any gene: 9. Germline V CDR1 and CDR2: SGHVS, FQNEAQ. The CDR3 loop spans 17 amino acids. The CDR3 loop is CASRRGLAGQSSYEQYF. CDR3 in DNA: TGTGCCAGCAGACGCGGACTAGCGGGGCAAAGCTCCTACGAGCAGTACTTC.

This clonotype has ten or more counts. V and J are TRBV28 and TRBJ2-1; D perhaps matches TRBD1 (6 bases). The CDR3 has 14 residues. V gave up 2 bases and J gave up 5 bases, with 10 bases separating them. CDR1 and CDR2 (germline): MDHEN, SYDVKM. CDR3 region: CASSLGDIDNEQFF. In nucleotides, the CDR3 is TGTGCCAGCAGTTTAGGGGACATTGACAATGAGCAGTTCTTC.

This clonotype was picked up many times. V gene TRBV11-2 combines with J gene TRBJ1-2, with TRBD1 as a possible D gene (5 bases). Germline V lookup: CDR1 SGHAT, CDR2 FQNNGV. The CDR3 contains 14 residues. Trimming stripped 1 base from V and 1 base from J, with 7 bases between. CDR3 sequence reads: CASSLVGHNYGYTF. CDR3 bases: TGTGCCAGCAGCTTAGTTGGACATAACTATGGCTACACCTTC.

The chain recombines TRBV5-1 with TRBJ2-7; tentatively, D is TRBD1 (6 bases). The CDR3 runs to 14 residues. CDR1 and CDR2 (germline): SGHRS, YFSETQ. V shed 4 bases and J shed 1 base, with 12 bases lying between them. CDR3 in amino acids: CASSVRDKSYEQYF. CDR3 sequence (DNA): TGCGCCAGCAGCGTCCGGGACAAATCCTACGAGCAGTACTTC. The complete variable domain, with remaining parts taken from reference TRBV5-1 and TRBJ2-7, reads KAGVTQTPRYLIKTRGQQVTLSCSPISGHRSVSWYQQTPGQGLQFLFEYFSETQRNKGNFPGRFSGRQFSNSRSEMNVSTLELGDSALYLCASSVRDKSYEQYFGPGTRLTVT.

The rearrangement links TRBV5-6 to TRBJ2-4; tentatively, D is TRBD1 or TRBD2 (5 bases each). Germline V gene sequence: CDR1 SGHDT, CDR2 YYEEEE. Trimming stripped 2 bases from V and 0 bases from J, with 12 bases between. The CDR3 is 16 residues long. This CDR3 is CASSFRTGLAKNIQYF. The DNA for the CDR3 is TGTGCCAGCAGCTTTAGGACGGGGCTAGCCAAAAACATTCAGTACTTC.

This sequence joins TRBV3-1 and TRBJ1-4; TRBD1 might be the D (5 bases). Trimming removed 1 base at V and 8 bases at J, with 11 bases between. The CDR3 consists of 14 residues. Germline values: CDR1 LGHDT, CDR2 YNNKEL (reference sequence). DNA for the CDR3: TGTGCCAGCAGCCAAGGGGGGTCGGAAGAAAAACTGTTTTTT. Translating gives CASSQGGSEEKLFF.

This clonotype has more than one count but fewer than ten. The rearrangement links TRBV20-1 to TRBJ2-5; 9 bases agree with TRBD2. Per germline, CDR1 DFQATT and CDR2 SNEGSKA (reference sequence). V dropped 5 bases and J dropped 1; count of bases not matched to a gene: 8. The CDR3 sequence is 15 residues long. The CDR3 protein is CSALATSGSQETQYF. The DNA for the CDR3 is TGCAGTGCTCTTGCAACTAGCGGGTCCCAAGAGACCCAGTACTTC.

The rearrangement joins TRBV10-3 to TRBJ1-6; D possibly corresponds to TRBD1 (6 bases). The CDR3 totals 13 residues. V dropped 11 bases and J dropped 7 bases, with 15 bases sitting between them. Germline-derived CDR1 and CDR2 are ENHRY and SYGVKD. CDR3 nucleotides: TGTGCCTCGACAGGTTATAGGAATTCACCCCTCCACTTT. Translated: CASTGYRNSPLHF.

The CDR3 bases are TGTGCCAGCAGCTCCCGGCGACAGGGGGTCGGATCACCCCTCCACTTT. This sequence encodes CASSSRRQGVGSPLHF. The J gene is TRBJ1-6, the V gene TRBV7-9; 9 bases line up with TRBD1. The CDR3 is 16 amino acids. V lost 4 bases and J lost 10; bases outside the gene matches: 11. Germline CDR1 is SEHNR and CDR2 is FQNEAQ (reference sequence).

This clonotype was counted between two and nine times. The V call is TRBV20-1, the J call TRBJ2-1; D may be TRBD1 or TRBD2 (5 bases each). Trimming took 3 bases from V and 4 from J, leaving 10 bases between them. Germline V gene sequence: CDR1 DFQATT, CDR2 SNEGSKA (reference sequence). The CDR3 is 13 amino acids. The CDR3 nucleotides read TGCAGTGCTAGGGGGGACCCTTACAATGAGCAGTTCTTC. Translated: CSARGDPYNEQFF.